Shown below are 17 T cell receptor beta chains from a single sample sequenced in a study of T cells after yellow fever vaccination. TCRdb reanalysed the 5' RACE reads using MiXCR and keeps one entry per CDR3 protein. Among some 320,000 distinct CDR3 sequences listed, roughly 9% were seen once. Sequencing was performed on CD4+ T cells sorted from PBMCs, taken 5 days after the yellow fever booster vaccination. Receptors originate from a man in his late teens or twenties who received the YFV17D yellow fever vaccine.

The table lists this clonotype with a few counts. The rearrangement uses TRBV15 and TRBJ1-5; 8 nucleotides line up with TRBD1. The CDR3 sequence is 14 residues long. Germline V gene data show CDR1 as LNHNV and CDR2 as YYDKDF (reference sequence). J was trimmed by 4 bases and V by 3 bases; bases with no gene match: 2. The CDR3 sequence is CATSRDRVNQPQHF. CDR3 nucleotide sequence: TGTGCCACCAGCAGGGACAGGGTAAATCAGCCCCAGCATTTT. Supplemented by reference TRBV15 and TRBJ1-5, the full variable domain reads DAMVIQNPRYQVTQFGKPVTLSCSQTLNHNVMYWYQQKSSQAPKLLFHYYDKDFNNEADTPDNFQSRRPNTSFCFLDIRSPGLGDTAMYLCATSRDRVNQPQHFGDGTRLSIL.

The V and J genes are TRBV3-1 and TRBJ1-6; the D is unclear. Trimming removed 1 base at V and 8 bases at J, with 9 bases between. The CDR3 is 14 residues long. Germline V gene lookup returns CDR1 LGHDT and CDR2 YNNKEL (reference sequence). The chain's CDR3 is CASSQGRAYSPLHF. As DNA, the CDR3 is TGTGCCAGCAGCCAAGGCCGGGCTTATTCACCCCTCCACTTT.

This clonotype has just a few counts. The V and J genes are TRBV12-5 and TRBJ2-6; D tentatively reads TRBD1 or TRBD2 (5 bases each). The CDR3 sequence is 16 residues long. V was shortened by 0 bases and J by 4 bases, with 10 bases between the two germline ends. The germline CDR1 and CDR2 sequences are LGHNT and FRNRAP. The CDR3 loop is CASGLVWGSGANVLTF. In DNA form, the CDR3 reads TGTGCTAGTGGTTTGGTATGGGGGTCAGGGGCCAACGTCCTGACTTTC.

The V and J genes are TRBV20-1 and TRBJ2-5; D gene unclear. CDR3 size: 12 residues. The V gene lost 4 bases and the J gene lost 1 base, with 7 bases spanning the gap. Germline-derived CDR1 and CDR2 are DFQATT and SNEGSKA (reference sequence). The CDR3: CSAIQLQETQYF. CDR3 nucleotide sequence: TGCAGTGCTATCCAGCTCCAAGAGACCCAGTACTTC.

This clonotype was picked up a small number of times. In DNA form, the CDR3 reads TGCAGCGCCAGGGGGCAATTTGAAGCTTTCTTT. Protein product: CSARGQFEAFF. The J gene is TRBJ1-1, the V gene TRBV29-1, with 8 bases matching TRBD1. After removal of 7 bases from V and 7 bases from J, the junction contained 5 bases not matched to a gene. This CDR3 region has 11 residues. Looked up from germline, CDR1 is SQVTM and CDR2 is ANQGSEA.

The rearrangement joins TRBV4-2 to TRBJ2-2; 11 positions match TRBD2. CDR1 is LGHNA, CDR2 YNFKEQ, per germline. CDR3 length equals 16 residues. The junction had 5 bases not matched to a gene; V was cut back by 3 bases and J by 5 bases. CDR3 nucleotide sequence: TGTGCCAGCAGCCAGGTAGCGGGGGGGCCGACCGGGGAGCTGTTTTTT. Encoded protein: CASSQVAGGPTGELFF.

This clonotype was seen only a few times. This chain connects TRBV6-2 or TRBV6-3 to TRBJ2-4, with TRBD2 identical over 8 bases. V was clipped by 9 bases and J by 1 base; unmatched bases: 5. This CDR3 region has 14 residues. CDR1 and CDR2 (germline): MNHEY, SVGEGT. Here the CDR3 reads CASSVAGAKNIQYF. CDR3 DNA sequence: TGTGCCAGTTCTGTAGCGGGGGCCAAAAACATTCAGTACTTC.

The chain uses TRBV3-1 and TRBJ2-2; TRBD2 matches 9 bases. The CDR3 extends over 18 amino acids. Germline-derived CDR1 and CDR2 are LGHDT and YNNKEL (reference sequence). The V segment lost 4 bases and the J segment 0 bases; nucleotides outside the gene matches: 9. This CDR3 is CASSPRTGLAPNTGELFF. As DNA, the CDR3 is TGTGCCAGCAGCCCTCGAACTGGACTAGCGCCGAACACCGGGGAGCTGTTTTTT.

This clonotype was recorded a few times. The CDR3 DNA sequence: TGCAGTGCTAGAGTTTGGGATGAGCAGTTCTTC. Translated: CSARVWDEQFF. The rearrangement uses TRBV20-1 and TRBJ2-1; no firm D call. The length of the CDR3 is 11 residues. The germline V gene encodes CDR1 DFQATT and CDR2 SNEGSKA (reference sequence). V shed 1 base and J shed 8 bases, with 6 bases lying between them.

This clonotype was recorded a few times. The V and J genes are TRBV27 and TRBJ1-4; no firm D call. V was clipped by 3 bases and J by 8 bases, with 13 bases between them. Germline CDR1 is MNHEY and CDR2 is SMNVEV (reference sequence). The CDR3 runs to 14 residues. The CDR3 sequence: CASSFYGTEEKLFF. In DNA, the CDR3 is TGTGCCAGCAGTTTTTACGGAACGGAAGAAAAACTGTTTTTT.

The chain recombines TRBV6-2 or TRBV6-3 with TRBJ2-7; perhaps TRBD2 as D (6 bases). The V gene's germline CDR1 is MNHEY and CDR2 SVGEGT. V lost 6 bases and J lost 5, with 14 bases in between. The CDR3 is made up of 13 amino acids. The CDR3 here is CASSLGGSNEQYF. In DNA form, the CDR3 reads TGTGCCAGCAGCTTGGGGGGTTCGAACGAGCAGTACTTC.

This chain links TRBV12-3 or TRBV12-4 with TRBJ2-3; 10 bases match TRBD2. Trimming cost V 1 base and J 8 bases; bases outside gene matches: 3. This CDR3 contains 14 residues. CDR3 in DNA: TGTGCCAGCAGTTTAGGGACTAGCGGTGCTACGCAGTATTTT. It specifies CASSLGTSGATQYF.

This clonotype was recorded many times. In DNA form, the CDR3 reads TGCAGCGTTGCCGACACAGGGGCGTCAAGCACAGATACGCAGTATTTT. Its translation is CSVADTGASSTDTQYF. V and J are TRBV29-1 and TRBJ2-3; 7 bases are shared with TRBD1. The CDR3 sequence is 16 residues long. From germline, CDR1 is SQVTM and CDR2 ANQGSEA. V lost 4 bases and J lost 0; bases outside the gene matches: 10.

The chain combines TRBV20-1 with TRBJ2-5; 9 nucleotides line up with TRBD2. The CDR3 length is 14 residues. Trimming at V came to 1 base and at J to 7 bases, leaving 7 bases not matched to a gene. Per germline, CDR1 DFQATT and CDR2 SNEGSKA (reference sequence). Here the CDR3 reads CSARAGGGDGTQYF. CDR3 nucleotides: TGCAGTGCTAGAGCTGGCGGGGGGGATGGGACCCAGTACTTC.

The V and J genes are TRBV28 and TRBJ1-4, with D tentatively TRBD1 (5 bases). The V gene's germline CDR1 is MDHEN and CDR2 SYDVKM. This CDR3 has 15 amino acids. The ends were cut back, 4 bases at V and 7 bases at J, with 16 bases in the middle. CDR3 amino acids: CASSSAGMGGEKLFF. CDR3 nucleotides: TGTGCCAGCAGTTCAGCAGGGATGGGAGGTGAAAAACTGTTTTTT.

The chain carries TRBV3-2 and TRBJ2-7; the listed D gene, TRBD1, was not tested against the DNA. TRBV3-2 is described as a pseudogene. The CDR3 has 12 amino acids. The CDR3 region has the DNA TGTGCCAGCAGCCAAGTCTGTGACAGGCAGTCAGTC. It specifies CASSQVCDRQSV.

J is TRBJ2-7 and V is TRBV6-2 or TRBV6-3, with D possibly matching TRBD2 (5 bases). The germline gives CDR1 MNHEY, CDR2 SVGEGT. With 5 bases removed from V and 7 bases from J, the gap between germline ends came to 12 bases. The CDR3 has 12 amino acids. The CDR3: CASSQTRGEQYV. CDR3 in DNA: TGTGCCAGCAGTCAGACACGGGGAGAGCAGTACGTC.